What follows are 8 T cell receptor beta chains derived from one specimen sequenced in a study of T-cell reconstitution after alpha-beta-depleted transplantation in children (dated by TCRdb to 2016 to 2017). The library was made by PCR. The sequencer was an Illumina HiSeq 2500. Molecular barcoding was employed in the preparation of TCR libraries, with unique molecular identifiers being used to normalize TCRbeta repertoire quantification. In TCRdb, the public reads were trimmed at Q25 with fastp and aligned with MiXCR, with productive beta chains retained. Rows with a matching CDR3 protein are joined into one entry that keeps the most common DNA and genes. In all, the sample holds about 400,000 distinct CDR3 sequences, and roughly 21% of those were seen once. The ten largest make up 3.5% to 4% of the sample. The starting material was PBMCs from the stem cell graft donor, obtained from the stem cell graft. The receptor set was obtained from a human donor who donated a stem cell graft to a child with acute myeloid leukemia.

This clonotype was observed a handful of times. The V call is TRBV28, the J call TRBJ2-5; 10 nucleotides line up with TRBD2. The CDR3 totals 14 residues. Germline-derived CDR1 and CDR2 are MDHEN and SYDVKM. The junction had 2 bases not matched to a gene; V was cut back by 5 bases and J by 2 bases. CDR3 residues: CASSQAGGQETQYF. CDR3 sequence (DNA): TGTGCCAGCAGTCAAGCGGGAGGGCAAGAGACCCAGTACTTC.

This clonotype was counted only a few times. The chain carries TRBV28 and TRBJ1-6; D is undetermined. Trimming left V 7 bases short and J 5 bases short, with 6 bases between. The germline V gene has CDR1 MDHEN and CDR2 SYDVKM. This CDR3 has 12 residues. The CDR3 region is CASNGNNSPLHF. The DNA for the CDR3 is TGTGCCAGCAACGGTAATAATTCACCCCTCCACTTT.

This clonotype was counted many times. The chain links TRBV6-6 to TRBJ1-2; the match to TRBD1 covers 7 bases. Per germline, CDR1 MNHNY and CDR2 SVGAGI (reference sequence). With 6 bases clipped from V and 3 bases from J, the junction kept 4 bases outside the gene matches. CDR3 length: 13 amino acids. CDR3 in amino acids: CASSQDRDYGYTF. The CDR3, as DNA: TGTGCCAGCAGCCAAGACAGGGACTATGGCTACACCTTC.

This chain uses TRBV5-6 with TRBJ1-2, with D possibly matching TRBD1 (6 bases). This CDR3 contains 15 residues. Germline V lookup: CDR1 SGHDT, CDR2 YYEEEE. Trimming shortened V by 0 bases and J by 4 bases, and 13 bases separated the two germline ends. The CDR3 DNA is TGTGCCAGCAGCTTGGATGGGGGGCTGGGCTATGGCTACACCTTC. As protein: CASSLDGGLGYGYTF.

The CDR3 reads CASKWEINTGELFF. The CDR3 DNA is TGTGCCAGCAAGTGGGAAATAAACACCGGGGAGCTGTTTTTT. This chain uses TRBV2 with TRBJ2-2, with D unresolved. V was trimmed by 7 bases and J by 2 bases, leaving 11 bases between them. This CDR3 comprises 14 residues. Germline CDR1 is SNHLY and CDR2 is FYNNEI.

This clonotype has only a few counts. V usage is TRBV3-1 and J usage is TRBJ1-2; D perhaps matches TRBD1 (5 bases). The CDR3 has 12 amino acids. Deletions cut 6 bases from V and 7 bases from J, with 12 bases between. Germline loops: CDR1 LGHDT, CDR2 YNNKEL (reference sequence). CDR3 residues: CASSSAGAGYTF. Written as DNA, the CDR3 is TGTGCCAGCAGTTCAGCCGGGGCTGGCTACACCTTC.

Here the CDR3 DNA reads TGCAGTGCTAGAGATCGCGGCTCATATAGGTTGAATGAGCAGTTCTTC. Its protein product is CSARDRGSYRLNEQFF. The chain uses TRBV20-1 and TRBJ2-1; D unclear. Trimming removed 0 bases from V and 7 bases from J, with 19 bases in between. The length of the CDR3 is 16 residues. Germline CDR1 and CDR2: DFQATT and SNEGSKA (reference sequence).

The gene calls are TRBV5-1 and TRBJ1-5; no firm D call. The V gene lost 0 bases and the J gene lost 2 bases, with 12 bases spanning the gap. The germline V gene encodes CDR1 SGHRS and CDR2 YFSETQ. The CDR3 length is 16 residues. The chain's CDR3 is CASSLATSGGNQPQHF. The CDR3 DNA sequence: TGCGCCAGCAGCTTGGCGACCTCTGGGGGCAATCAGCCCCAGCATTTT.